These T cell receptor beta chains were read from a single sample in a study of beta chain features in type 1 diabetes. The protocol was immunoSEQ multiplex PCR, while the TCRdb copy is restricted to in-frame clones and leaves out a portion. The sample consists of 850,000 to 900,000 clones, roughly 17% of them appearing once. Specimen: naive CD4+ T cells from blood. All receptors come from a woman aged 18-30 years in good health. Each CDR3 is given with its conserved first and last residue. The order of the fields is CDR3 protein, CDR3 DNA, clone size, J gene, V gene, D gene. The D gene is left open where the match is weak. Only part of the rows carry a size: once, few, many, or a class if the clone is expanded.

CASSQQGWVYGYTF | TGTGCCAGCAGTCAACAGGGCTGGGTTTATGGCTACACCTTC | - | TRBJ1-2 | TRBV2 | -
CASSLAFAPYNEQFF | TGTGCCAGCAGTTTGGCTTTTGCGCCATACAATGAGCAGTTCTTC | few | TRBJ2-1 | TRBV28 | -
CASSQPGGDTQYF | TGCGCCAGCAGCCAACCCGGTGGAGATACGCAGTATTTT | - | TRBJ2-3 | TRBV4-3 | -
CASSRGRGTGLFF | TGTGCCAGCAGCCGCGGGCGCGGGACAGGGCTGTTCTTC | many | TRBJ2-1 | TRBV14 | TRBD1
CAIGKTGPSTDTQYF | TGTGCCATCGGAAAGACAGGTCCTAGCACAGATACGCAGTATTTT | - | TRBJ2-3 | TRBV10-3 | -
CASSLGSLVNEKLFF | TGTGCCAGCAGCTTAGGGAGCCTTGTGAATGAAAAACTGTTTTTT | few | TRBJ1-4 | TRBV7-9 | -
CASSPLQGADTQYF | TGTGCCAGCTCACCATTACAGGGGGCGGATACGCAGTATTTT | few | TRBJ2-3 | TRBV18 | TRBD1
CASSLMSPVQGGWTEAFF | TGCGCCAGCAGCTTGATGTCTCCTGTCCAGGGTGGGTGGACTGAAGCTTTCTTT | - | TRBJ1-1 | TRBV5-1 | -
CASTQGLGGATGELFF | TGCGCCAGCACCCAAGGGCTGGGTGGGGCCACCGGGGAGCTGTTTTTT | - | TRBJ2-2 | TRBV5-1 | -
CASDNTWKEDGYTF | TGTGCCAGCGACAATACATGGAAGGAGGATGGCTACACCTTC | - | TRBJ1-2 | TRBV6-6 | -
CATSRNPTSGSGETQYF | TGTGCCACCAGCAGAAACCCGACTAGCGGGTCTGGCGAGACCCAGTACTTC | - | TRBJ2-5 | TRBV15 | TRBD2
CATHRGPGGELFF | TGTGCCACACACAGGGGGCCGGGCGGGGAGCTGTTTTTT | few | TRBJ2-2 | TRBV28 | TRBD1
CASSDTNNQPQHF | TGTGCCAGCTCGGACACTAACAATCAGCCCCAGCATTTT | - | TRBJ1-5 | TRBV18 | -
CASSYDGSYEQYF | TGCGCCAGCAGCTATGACGGTTCCTACGAGCAGTACTTC | - | TRBJ2-7 | TRBV5-1 | -
CASEGGIPRDEQFF | TGTGCCAGCGAGGGAGGGATTCCTAGGGATGAGCAGTTCTTC | - | TRBJ2-1 | TRBV28 | TRBD2
CAINAGTQGPLREQFF | TGTGCCATAAACGCTGGGACACAGGGCCCCTTGCGGGAGCAGTTCTTC | few | TRBJ2-1 | TRBV10-3 | -
CASQSGSGSRAGANVLTF | TGTGCCAGCCAGTCTGGGAGTGGGTCTCGTGCTGGGGCCAACGTCCTGACTTTC | - | TRBJ2-6 | TRBV28 | -
CASRNRGGSEQYF | TGTGCCAGCAGAAACAGGGGCGGGAGTGAGCAGTACTTC | few | TRBJ2-7 | TRBV6-5 | -
CASSRQTGEGVRDGYTF | TGTGCCAGCAGCCGACAGACAGGGGAAGGTGTACGGGATGGCTACACCTTC | - | TRBJ1-2 | TRBV4-2 | TRBD1
CASSLSGTNEQFF | TGTGCCAGCAGCTTAAGCGGCACCAATGAGCAGTTCTTC | - | TRBJ2-1 | TRBV7-2 | -
CASSGWSRTKNIQYF | TGTGCCAGCAGCGGGTGGAGTCGGACCAAAAACATTCAGTACTTC | few | TRBJ2-4 | TRBV6-5 | -
CATSRERGVGRNTDTQYF | TGTGCCACCAGCAGAGAAAGAGGGGTCGGTCGCAACACAGATACGCAGTATTTT | few | TRBJ2-3 | TRBV15 | -
CASSSEGETQYF | TGTGCCAGCTCAAGCGAGGGGGAGACCCAGTACTTC | - | TRBJ2-5 | TRBV18 | -
CASRRGTAGANVLTF | TGTGCCAGCAGACGTGGGACAGCTGGGGCCAACGTCCTGACTTTC | - | TRBJ2-6 | TRBV5-6 | TRBD1
CASSLLTSSYNEQFF | TGTGCCAGCAGTTTACTCACTAGCAGCTACAATGAGCAGTTCTTC | few | TRBJ2-1 | TRBV28 | -
CASSAGLSSYNEQFF | TGTGCCAGCAGCGCTGGGTTAAGCTCCTACAATGAGCAGTTCTTC | - | TRBJ2-1 | TRBV9 | -
CASSLGTGGRNEQFF | TGCGCCAGCAGCCTAGGTACGGGAGGGAGGAATGAGCAGTTCTTC | - | TRBJ2-1 | TRBV5-1 | TRBD2
CASSRARTYEQYF | TGTGCCAGTAGTAGGGCACGAACCTACGAGCAGTACTTC | - | TRBJ2-7 | TRBV19 | -
CASRTVDGGMTEAFF | TGTGCCAGCAGAACGGTCGACGGCGGGATGACTGAAGCTTTCTTT | few | TRBJ1-1 | TRBV2 | -
CASSPGSSYEQYF | TGTGCCAGCTCCCCTGGGTCATCCTACGAGCAGTACTTC | - | TRBJ2-7 | TRBV18 | -
CASSLTLTSGGYNEQFF | TGTGCCAGCAGCTTAACGTTGACTAGCGGGGGTTACAATGAGCAGTTCTTC | - | TRBJ2-1 | TRBV11-2 | TRBD2
CASSYSRVGETQYF | TGTGCCAGCAGTTACTCAAGGGTAGGAGAGACCCAGTACTTC | once | TRBJ2-5 | TRBV6-6 | -
CASSVEPGLVYEQFF | TGTGCCAGCAGTGTTGAACCGGGACTAGTATATGAGCAGTTCTTC | - | TRBJ2-1 | TRBV6-5 | TRBD2
CASKAGGAGNYGYTF | TGTGCCAGCAAAGCGGGGGGCGCGGGGAACTATGGCTACACCTTC | few | TRBJ1-2 | TRBV27 | -
CASTWTGTANTGELFF | TGCGCCAGCACTTGGACCGGGACAGCGAACACCGGGGAGCTGTTTTTT | - | TRBJ2-2 | TRBV5-1 | TRBD1
CASSWTSGTADTQYF | TGCGCCAGCAGCTGGACTAGCGGGACGGCAGATACGCAGTATTTT | - | TRBJ2-3 | TRBV5-1 | TRBD2
CASSPRRRGLIVEQYF | TGTGCCAGCAGCCCCCGGCGGAGAGGGTTAATTGTCGAGCAGTACTTC | - | TRBJ2-7 | TRBV7-2 | -
CSVPGTGGLDEQYF | TGCAGCGTACCCGGGACAGGGGGATTGGACGAGCAGTACTTC | few | TRBJ2-7 | TRBV29-1 | TRBD1
CASSLLEVGTEAFF | TGTGCCAGCAGCTTACTAGAGGTTGGCACTGAAGCTTTCTTT | - | TRBJ1-1 | TRBV11-2 | -
CAIRYGLAVYEQYF | TGTGCCATCAGGTATGGACTAGCGGTTTACGAGCAGTACTTC | few | TRBJ2-7 | TRBV10-3 | TRBD2
CASSTRRGLDDFF | TGTGCCAGCAGCACCCGCCGTGGGCTAGATGATTTCTTC | many | TRBJ2-1 | TRBV21-1 | -
CASSYSTGTDTQYF | TGTGCCAGCAGTTACTCGACAGGCACAGATACGCAGTATTTT | few | TRBJ2-3 | TRBV6-6 | -
CASSLYRPVPSPQHF | TGTGCCAGCAGCTTATACAGGCCGGTCCCCTCGCCCCAGCATTTT | - | TRBJ1-5 | TRBV5-6 | -
CSAYRTDTQYF | TGCAGTGCCTACAGGACAGATACGCAGTATTTT | - | TRBJ2-3 | TRBV20-1 | -
CASSLWGDQLFF | TGTGCCAGCAGCTTATGGGGAGACCAACTGTTTTTT | once | TRBJ1-4 | TRBV7-2 | -
CASSSSGIGVYEQFF | TGTGCCAGCAGCTCGAGCGGGATCGGTGTTTATGAGCAGTTCTTC | few | TRBJ2-1 | TRBV7-9 | TRBD2
CASSIQGQNYGYTF | TGTGCCAGTAGTATTCAGGGACAGAACTATGGCTACACCTTC | few | TRBJ1-2 | TRBV19 | TRBD1
CSARGGLTQYF | TGCAGTGCTCGAGGAGGCCTTACGCAGTATTTT | few | TRBJ2-3 | TRBV20-1 | -
CASSANRVAADTQYF | TGTGCCAGCAGCGCTAACAGGGTTGCTGCAGATACGCAGTATTTT | - | TRBJ2-3 | TRBV9 | -
CASSVDQGNYGYTF | TGTGCCAGCAGCGTAGATCAGGGGAACTATGGCTACACCTTC | - | TRBJ1-2 | TRBV9 | -
CASRMSGVEQFF | TGCGCCAGCAGGATGTCGGGAGTTGAGCAGTTCTTC | few | TRBJ2-1 | TRBV5-1 | -
CAISGGQSYNEQFF | TGTGCCATCAGCGGGGGGCAATCCTACAATGAGCAGTTCTTC | - | TRBJ2-1 | TRBV10-3 | -
CASSRSRDRGFRRNTEAFF | TGTGCCAGCAGCCGATCCAGGGACAGGGGCTTTCGCAGGAACACTGAAGCTTTCTTT | - | TRBJ1-1 | TRBV5-6 | TRBD1
CASSFALDPYEQYF | TGTGCCAGCAGTTTCGCTTTGGACCCCTACGAGCAGTACTTC | few | TRBJ2-7 | TRBV28 | -
CAIRGGATEAFF | TGTGCCATCAGGGGGGGTGCCACTGAAGCTTTCTTT | - | TRBJ1-1 | TRBV10-3 | -
CASRGQETGELFF | TGTGCCAGCAGAGGACAGGAGACCGGGGAGCTGTTTTTT | few | TRBJ2-2 | TRBV28 | TRBD1
CASSQDTARGGWRELFF | TGTGCCAGCAGCCAAGATACGGCTAGAGGGGGCTGGCGGGAGCTGTTTTTT | few | TRBJ2-2 | TRBV4-2 | TRBD1
CASSRGPRTDTQYF | TGTGCTAGCAGCAGGGGACCGCGCACAGATACGCAGTATTTT | few | TRBJ2-3 | TRBV7-7 | -
CASSRPGQTQRETEAFF | TGCGCCAGCAGCCGCCCGGGACAGACCCAACGGGAAACTGAAGCTTTCTTT | few | TRBJ1-1 | TRBV4-1 | TRBD1